Reported below is one T cell receptor beta chain. Its target is not known. Researchers reported that TCR beta cDNA libraries carried unique molecular identifiers. TCRdb processed the PCR reads anew with MiXCR; each CDR3 protein has one entry. The sample lists approximately 730,000 distinct CDR3 sequences, around 42% occurring once. The sample comes from a study of post-analysis software for immune sequencing data. Study-wide context: There were relapsing-remitting, secondary progressive and progressive-relapsing multiple sclerosis among the disease courses included.

General study results and limits: Compared with controls, patients had more of roughly five TRBV segments, including TRBV5-6, TRBV5-1 and TRBV20-1. Controls significantly exceeded multiple sclerosis patients in normalized Chao1 diversity. Same-batch preparations were strongly co-clustered by F measure.

The CDR3 loop spans 13 amino acids. The sequence was obtained from a girl between 10 and 17 years old with multiple sclerosis. The sequencing input was blood. The chain recombines TRBV12-3 or TRBV12-4 with TRBJ2-5, with D perhaps matching TRBD2 (6 bases). The J call is doubtful: the DNA matches TRBJ2-7 better. The CDR3 spells CASSLWREDEQYF. The CDR3 coding sequence is TGTGCCAGCAGTTTATGGCGGGAAGACGAGCAGTACTTC.